This entry lists 11 T cell receptor beta chains sequenced from one sample in a study of CD49a tissue-resident CD8 T cells in human skin. The repertoire was sequenced with immunoSEQ multiplex PCR; TCRdb's copy has only in-frame clones and lacks some. The sample records about 1,000 clones, about 70% being singletons. Sequenced: CD103- CD8+ T cells sorted from skin dermis. These receptor sequences come from a human donor in good health. The donor label of this sample is uncertain.

This chain uses TRBV25-1 with TRBJ1-1; D is possibly TRBD1 (5 bases). Trimming removed 1 base at V and 4 bases at J, with 16 bases between. The CDR3 is 16 residues long. Germline CDR1 is MGHDK and CDR2 is SYGVNS. CDR3 in DNA: TGTGCCAGCAGTGAATCAACCTTCGGGGGGTCCACTGAAGCTTTCTTT. This gives the protein CASSESTFGGSTEAFF. Full variable domain (rest looked up from reference TRBV25-1 and TRBJ1-1): EADIYQTPRYLVIGTGKKITLECSQTMGHDKMYWYQQDPGMELHLIHYSYGVNSTEKGDLSSESTVSRIRTEHFPLTLESARPSHTSQYLCASSESTFGGSTEAFFGQGTRLTVV.

The genes are TRBV7-3 and TRBJ2-3; the D gene is possibly TRBD1 (5 bases). This CDR3 spans 16 amino acids. V lost 1 base and J 3 bases, leaving 14 bases between the germline ends. Germline V gives CDR1 SGHTA, CDR2 FQGTGA. The CDR3 DNA reads TGTGCCAGCAGCTTAAGTCACAGGACGCGAACAGATACGCAGTATTTT. Amino acid sequence: CASSLSHRTRTDTQYF.

In its sample, this clone was seen a few times. The junction differs from germline at one of its ends, possibly a read error. Distinct nucleotide sequences in the sample also encode this CDR3. This chain uses TRBV4-1 with TRBJ2-2, with 7 bases aligning to TRBD2. The germline V gene encodes CDR1 MGHRA and CDR2 YSYEKL. This CDR3 is built from 16 residues. The CDR3 protein is CASSQAWDYSTGELFF. The CDR3 DNA is TGTGCCAGCAGCCAGGCCTGGGACTATTCCACCGGGGAGCTGTTTTTT.

This clone has just a few counts. The gene calls are TRBV10-3 and TRBJ2-2, with 7 positions matching TRBD1. The CDR3 is 16 amino acids. Germline CDR1 is ENHRY and CDR2 is SYGVKD. V lost 4 bases to trimming and J lost 5 bases; unmatched junction nucleotides: 10. In DNA, the CDR3 is TGTGCCATCAGTGGGGTCAGGGGGAGATGGACCGGGGAGCTGTTTTTT. Translation gives CAISGVRGRWTGELFF.

This clone was observed a few times. The junction departs from germline at one end; a sequencing error may be responsible. The chain employs TRBV10-3 and TRBJ1-3; 7 positions match TRBD1. The germline gives CDR1 ENHRY, CDR2 SYGVKD. This CDR3 has 18 residues. CDR3 region: CAISRKKRQGQRGDTIYF. The CDR3, as DNA: TGTGCCATCAGCAGGAAGAAAAGACAGGGCCAACGTGGAGACACCATATATTTT.

This clone was seen a few times. The genes are TRBV2 and TRBJ2-7; weak D call: TRBD2 (6 bases). Trimming stripped 7 bases from V and 1 base from J, with 20 bases between. In germline, CDR1 is SNHLY, CDR2 FYNNEI. The CDR3 has 16 residues. CDR3 in amino acids: CASTEWGEIQSYEQYF. The CDR3 DNA reads TGTGCCAGCACCGAATGGGGGGAAATCCAGTCCTACGAGCAGTACTTC.

The chain employs TRBV7-9 and TRBJ1-5; D is unresolved. The CDR3 runs to 11 residues. The V gene's germline CDR1 is SEHNR and CDR2 FQNEAQ (reference sequence). V lost 3 bases and J 11 bases, leaving 8 bases between the germline ends. The CDR3 here is CASSFGGSQHF. Written as DNA, the CDR3 is TGTGCCAGCAGCTTTGGAGGGTCCCAGCATTTT.

The rearrangement uses TRBV7-8 and TRBJ2-7; possibly TRBD1 for D (6 bases). Per germline, CDR1 SGHVS and CDR2 FQNEAQ. CDR3 size: 14 residues. The V and J ends lost 5 bases and 2 bases respectively, with 13 bases between them. For the CDR3, the DNA is TGTGCCAGCAGCACAGGGACATATACCTACGAGCAGTACTTC. Protein product: CASSTGTYTYEQYF.

The chain carries TRBV5-1 and TRBJ2-1; TRBD1 matches 9 bases. The CDR3 is 17 residues long. J gave up 2 bases and V 0 bases, and 6 bases lay outside the gene matches. The germline V gene encodes CDR1 SGHRS and CDR2 YFSETQ. This CDR3 reads CASSLDYWDRAYNEQFF. CDR3 nucleotide sequence: TGCGCCAGCAGCTTGGATTATTGGGACAGGGCCTACAATGAGCAGTTCTTC.

The chain recombines TRBV5-1 with TRBJ2-7, with 7 nucleotides matching TRBD2. The CDR3 spans 15 residues. The V gene's germline CDR1 is SGHRS and CDR2 YFSETQ. After removal of 1 base from V and 5 bases from J, the junction contained 9 bases not matched to a gene. The CDR3 loop is CASSLFAGVPHEQYF. The DNA of the CDR3 is TGCGCCAGCAGCTTGTTTGCGGGAGTCCCTCACGAGCAGTACTTC.

The chain uses TRBV7-9 and TRBJ2-5; D is uncertain. The J call may not be correct, given that the DNA end is closer to TRBJ2-7. CDR1 is SEHNR, CDR2 FQNEAQ, per germline (reference sequence). The CDR3 runs to 12 residues. This chain's CDR3 is CASSLTFYEQYF. In DNA, the CDR3 is TGTGCCAGCAGCTTAACCTTCTACGAGCAGTACTTC.